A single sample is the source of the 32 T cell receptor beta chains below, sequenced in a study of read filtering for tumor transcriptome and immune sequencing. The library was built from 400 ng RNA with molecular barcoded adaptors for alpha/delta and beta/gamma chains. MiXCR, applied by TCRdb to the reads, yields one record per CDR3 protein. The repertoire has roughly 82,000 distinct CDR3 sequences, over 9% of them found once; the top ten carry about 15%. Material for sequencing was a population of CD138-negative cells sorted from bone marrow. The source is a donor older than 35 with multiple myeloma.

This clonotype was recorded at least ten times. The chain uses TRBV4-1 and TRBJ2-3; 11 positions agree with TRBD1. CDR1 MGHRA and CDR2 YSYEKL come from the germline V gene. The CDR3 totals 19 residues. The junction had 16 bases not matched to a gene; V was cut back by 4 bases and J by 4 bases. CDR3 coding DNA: TGCGCCAGCAGCCCTCAGGCTCCGGGACAGGGGGTGAGGTCAGATACGCAGTATTTT. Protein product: CASSPQAPGQGVRSDTQYF.

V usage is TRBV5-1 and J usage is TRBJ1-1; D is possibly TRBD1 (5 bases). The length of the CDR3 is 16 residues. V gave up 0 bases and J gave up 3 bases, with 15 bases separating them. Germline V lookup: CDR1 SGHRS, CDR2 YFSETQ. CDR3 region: CASSLAGGTTDTEAFF. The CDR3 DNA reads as TGCGCCAGCAGCTTGGCCGGGGGGACGACGGACACTGAAGCTTTCTTT.

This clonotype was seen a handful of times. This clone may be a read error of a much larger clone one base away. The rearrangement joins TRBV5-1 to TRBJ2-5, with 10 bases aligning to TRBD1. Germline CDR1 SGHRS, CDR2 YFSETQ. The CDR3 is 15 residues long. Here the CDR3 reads CAGSLVGTGVETQYF. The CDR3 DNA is TGCGCCGGCAGCTTGGTAGGGACAGGGGTAGAGACCCAGTACTTC.

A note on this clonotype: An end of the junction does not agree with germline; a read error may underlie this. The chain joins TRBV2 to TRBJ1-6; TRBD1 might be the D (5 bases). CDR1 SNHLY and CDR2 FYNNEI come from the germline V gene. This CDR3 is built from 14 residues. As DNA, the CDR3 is TGTGCCAGCCGAAGGGACGGAGGTACTTCACCCCTCCTCTTT. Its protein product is CASRRDGGTSPLLF.

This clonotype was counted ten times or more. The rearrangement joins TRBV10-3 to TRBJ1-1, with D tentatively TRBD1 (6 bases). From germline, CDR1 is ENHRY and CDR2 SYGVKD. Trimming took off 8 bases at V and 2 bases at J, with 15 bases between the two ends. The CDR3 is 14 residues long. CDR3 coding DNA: TGTGCCATCGGGGGGGCTACCCATAACACTGAAGCTTTCTTT. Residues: CAIGGATHNTEAFF.

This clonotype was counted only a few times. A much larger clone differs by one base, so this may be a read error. Written as DNA, the CDR3 is TGCGCCAGCAGTCTCCCGACTACGTACCAAGAGACCCGGTACTTC. Its translation: CASSLPTTYQETRYF. The V call is TRBV23-1, the J call TRBJ2-5; perhaps TRBD2 as D (5 bases). TRBV23-1 carries the ORF label, with uncertain function. The CDR3 is 15 residues long.

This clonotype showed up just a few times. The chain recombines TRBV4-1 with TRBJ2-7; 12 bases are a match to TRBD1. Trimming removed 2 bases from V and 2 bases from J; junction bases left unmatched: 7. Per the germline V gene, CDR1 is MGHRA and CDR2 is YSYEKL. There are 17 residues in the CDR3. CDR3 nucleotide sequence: TGCGCCAGCAGCCAATCCCCGGGACAGGGGGCACCCTACGAGCAGTACTTC. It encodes CASSQSPGQGAPYEQYF.

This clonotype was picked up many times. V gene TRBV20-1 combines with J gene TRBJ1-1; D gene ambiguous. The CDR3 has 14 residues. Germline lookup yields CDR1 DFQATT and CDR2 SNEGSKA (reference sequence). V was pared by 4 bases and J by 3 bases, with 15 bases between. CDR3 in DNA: TGCAGTGCTATTCGAGGGCTTGGGGACACTGAAGCTTTCTTT. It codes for CSAIRGLGDTEAFF.

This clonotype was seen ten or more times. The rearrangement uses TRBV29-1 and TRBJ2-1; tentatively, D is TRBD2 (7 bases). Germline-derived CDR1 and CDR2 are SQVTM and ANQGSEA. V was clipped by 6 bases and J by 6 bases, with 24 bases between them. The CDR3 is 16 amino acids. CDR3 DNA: TGCAGCGTGAAAAGGGCCAGGGGAGGGCTGGGCAATGAGCAGTTCTTC. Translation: CSVKRARGGLGNEQFF.

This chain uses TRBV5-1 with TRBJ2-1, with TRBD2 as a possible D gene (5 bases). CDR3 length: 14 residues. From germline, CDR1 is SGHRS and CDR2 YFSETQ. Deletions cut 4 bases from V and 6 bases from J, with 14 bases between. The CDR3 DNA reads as TGCGCCAGCAGCCCCTCTAGCATGACCAATGAGCAGTTCTTC. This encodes CASSPSSMTNEQFF.

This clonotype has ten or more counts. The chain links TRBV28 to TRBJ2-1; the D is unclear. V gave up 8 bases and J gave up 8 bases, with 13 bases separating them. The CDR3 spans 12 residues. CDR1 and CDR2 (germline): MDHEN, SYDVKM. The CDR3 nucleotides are TGTGCCAGCGGGTACGTGGTCGATGAGCAGTTCTTC. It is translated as CASGYVVDEQFF.

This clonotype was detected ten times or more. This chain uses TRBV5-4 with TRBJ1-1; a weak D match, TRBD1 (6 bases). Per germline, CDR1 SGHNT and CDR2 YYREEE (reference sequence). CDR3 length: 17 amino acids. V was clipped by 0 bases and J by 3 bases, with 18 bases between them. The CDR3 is CASSLDGGRGADTEAFF. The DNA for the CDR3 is TGTGCCAGCAGCTTGGATGGGGGCCGCGGGGCGGACACTGAAGCTTTCTTT.

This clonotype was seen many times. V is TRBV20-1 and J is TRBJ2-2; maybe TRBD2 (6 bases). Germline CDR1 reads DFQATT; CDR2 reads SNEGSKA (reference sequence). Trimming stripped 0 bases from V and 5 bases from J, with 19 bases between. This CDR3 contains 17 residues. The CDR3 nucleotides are TGCAGTGCTAGAGATCGGCGAACAGCGGGTTCTACCGGGGAGCTGTTTTTT. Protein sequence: CSARDRRTAGSTGELFF.

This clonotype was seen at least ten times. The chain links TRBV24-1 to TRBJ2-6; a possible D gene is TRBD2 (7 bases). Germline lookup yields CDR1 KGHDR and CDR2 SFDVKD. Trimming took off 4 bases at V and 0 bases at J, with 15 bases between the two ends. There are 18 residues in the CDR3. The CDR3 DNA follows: TGTGCCACCAGTGAAGGGGGGGGCGGCGCCTCTGGGGCCAACGTCCTGACTTTC. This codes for CATSEGGGGASGANVLTF.

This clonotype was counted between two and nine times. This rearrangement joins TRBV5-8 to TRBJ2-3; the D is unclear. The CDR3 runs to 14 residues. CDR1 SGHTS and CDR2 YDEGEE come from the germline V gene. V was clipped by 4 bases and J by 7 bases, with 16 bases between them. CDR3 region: CASSPSRSSNTQYF. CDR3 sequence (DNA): TGTGCCAGCAGCCCAAGCCGCAGTTCAAATACGCAGTATTTT. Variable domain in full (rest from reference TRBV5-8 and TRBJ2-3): EAGVTQSPTHLIKTRGQQATLRCSPISGHTSVYWYQQALGLGLQFLLWYDEGEERNRGNFPPRFSGRQFPNYSSELNVNALELEDSALYLCASSPSRSSNTQYFGPGTRLTVL.

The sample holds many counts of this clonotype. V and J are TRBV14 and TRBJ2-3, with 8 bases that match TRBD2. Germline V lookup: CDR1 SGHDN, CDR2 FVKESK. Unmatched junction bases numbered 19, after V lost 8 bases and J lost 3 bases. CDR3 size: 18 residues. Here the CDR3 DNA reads TGTGCCAGCGCCGGACTAGCAGTGGGAGAAACGTCAACAGATACGCAGTATTTT. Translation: CASAGLAVGETSTDTQYF.

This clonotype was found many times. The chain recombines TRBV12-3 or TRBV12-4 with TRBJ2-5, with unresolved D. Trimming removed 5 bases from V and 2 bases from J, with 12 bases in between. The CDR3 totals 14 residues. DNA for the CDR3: TGTGCCAGCAGTCTACGAGGCAGGCAAGAGACCCAGTACTTC. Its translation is CASSLRGRQETQYF.

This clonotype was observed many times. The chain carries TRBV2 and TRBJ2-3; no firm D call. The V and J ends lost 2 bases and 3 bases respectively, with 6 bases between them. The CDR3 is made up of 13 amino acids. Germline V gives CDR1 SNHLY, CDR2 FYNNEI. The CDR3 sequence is CASSESATDTQYF. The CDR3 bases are TGTGCCAGCAGTGAAAGCGCTACAGATACGCAGTATTTT.

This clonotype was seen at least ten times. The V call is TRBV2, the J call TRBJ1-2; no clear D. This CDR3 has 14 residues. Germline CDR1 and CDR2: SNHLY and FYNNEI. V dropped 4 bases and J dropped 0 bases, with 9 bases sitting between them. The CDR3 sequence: CASSVSWANYGYTF. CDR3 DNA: TGTGCCAGCAGTGTGAGTTGGGCTAACTATGGCTACACCTTC.

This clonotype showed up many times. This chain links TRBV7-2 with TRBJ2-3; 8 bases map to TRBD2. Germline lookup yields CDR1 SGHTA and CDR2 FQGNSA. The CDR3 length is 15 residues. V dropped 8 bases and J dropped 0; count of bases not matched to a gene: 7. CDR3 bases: TGTGCCAGCGGTACCGGGGGGGCGAGCACAGATACGCAGTATTTT. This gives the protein CASGTGGASTDTQYF.

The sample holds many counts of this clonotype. CDR3 sequence reads: CASSQEGQRFSTSRAQFF. As DNA, the CDR3 is TGTGCCAGCAGCCAAGAAGGCCAGCGCTTTTCTACGAGTCGGGCGCAGTTCTTC. J is TRBJ2-1 and V is TRBV14; no clear D gene. The V end was cut by 0 bases, the J end by 12 bases, with 27 bases between. The CDR3 has 18 amino acids. The germline CDR1 and CDR2 sequences are SGHDN and FVKESK. The full variable domain, in which reference TRBV14 and TRBJ2-1 provide the parts outside the CDR3, is EAGVTQFPSHSVIEKGQTVTLRCDPISGHDNLYWYRRVMGKEIKFLLHFVKESKQDESGMPNNRFLAERTGGTYSTLKVQPAELEDSGVYFCASSQEGQRFSTSRAQFFGPGTRLTVL.

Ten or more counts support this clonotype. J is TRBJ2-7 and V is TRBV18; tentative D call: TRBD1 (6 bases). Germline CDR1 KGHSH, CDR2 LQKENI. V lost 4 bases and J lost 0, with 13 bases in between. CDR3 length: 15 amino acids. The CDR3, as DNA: TGTGCCAGCTCACGGAGTCGGGACAACTCCTACGAGCAGTACTTC. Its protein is CASSRSRDNSYEQYF.

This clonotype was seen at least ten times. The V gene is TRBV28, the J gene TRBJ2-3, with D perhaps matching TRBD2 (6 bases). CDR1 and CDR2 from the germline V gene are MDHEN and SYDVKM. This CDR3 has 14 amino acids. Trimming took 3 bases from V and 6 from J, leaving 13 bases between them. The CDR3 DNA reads TGTGCCAGCAGTTTTAGCGGTTCTGCGGATACGCAGTATTTT. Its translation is CASSFSGSADTQYF.

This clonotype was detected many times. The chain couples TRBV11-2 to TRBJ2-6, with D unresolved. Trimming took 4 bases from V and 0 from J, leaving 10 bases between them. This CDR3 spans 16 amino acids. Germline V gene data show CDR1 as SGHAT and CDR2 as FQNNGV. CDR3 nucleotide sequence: TGTGCCAGCAGCTCCCGATTGAACTCTGGGGCCAACGTCCTGACTTTC. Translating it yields CASSSRLNSGANVLTF.

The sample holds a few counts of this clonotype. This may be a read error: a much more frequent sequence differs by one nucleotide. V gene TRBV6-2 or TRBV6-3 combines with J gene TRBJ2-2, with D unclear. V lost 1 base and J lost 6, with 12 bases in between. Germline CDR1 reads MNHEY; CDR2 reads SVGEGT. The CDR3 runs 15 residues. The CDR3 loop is CASSYLGPLAGELFF. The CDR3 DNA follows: TGTGCCAGCAGTTACTTGGGCCCGTTGGCCGGGGAGCTGTTTTTT.

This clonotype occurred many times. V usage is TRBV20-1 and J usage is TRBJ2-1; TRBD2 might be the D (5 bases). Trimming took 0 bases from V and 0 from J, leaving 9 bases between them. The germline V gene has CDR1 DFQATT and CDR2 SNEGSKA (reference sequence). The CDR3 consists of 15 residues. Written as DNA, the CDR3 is TGCAGTGCTAGAGATCCTAGCAGCTCCTACAATGAGCAGTTCTTC. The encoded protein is CSARDPSSSYNEQFF.

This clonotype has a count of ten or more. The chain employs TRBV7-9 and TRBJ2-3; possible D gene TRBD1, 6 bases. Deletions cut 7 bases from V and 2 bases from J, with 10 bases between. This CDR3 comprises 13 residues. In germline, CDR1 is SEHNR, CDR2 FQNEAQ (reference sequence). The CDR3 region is CASTRTDTDTQYF. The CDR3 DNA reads TGTGCCAGCACCCGGACAGACACAGATACGCAGTATTTT.

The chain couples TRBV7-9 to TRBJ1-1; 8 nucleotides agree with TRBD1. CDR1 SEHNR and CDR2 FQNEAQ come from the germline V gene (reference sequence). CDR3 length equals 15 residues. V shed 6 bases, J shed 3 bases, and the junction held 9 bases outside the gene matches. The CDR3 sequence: CASSSGQGADTEAFF. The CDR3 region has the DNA TGTGCCAGCAGTTCAGGCCAGGGGGCAGACACTGAAGCTTTCTTT.

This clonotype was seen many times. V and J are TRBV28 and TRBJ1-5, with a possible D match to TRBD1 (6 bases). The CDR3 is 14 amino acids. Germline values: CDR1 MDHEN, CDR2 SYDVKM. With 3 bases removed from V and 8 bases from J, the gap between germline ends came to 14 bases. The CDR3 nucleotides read TGTGCCAGCAGTTTTCAGGGGATATTGGAGCCCCAGCATTTT. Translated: CASSFQGILEPQHF.

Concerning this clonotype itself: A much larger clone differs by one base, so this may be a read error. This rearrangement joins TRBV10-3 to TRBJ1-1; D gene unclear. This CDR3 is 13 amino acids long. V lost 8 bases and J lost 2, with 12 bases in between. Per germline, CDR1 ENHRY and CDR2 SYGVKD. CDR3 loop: CAIERELNTEAFF. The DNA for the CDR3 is TGTGCCATCGAGAGGGAATTAAACACTGAAGCTTTCTTT.

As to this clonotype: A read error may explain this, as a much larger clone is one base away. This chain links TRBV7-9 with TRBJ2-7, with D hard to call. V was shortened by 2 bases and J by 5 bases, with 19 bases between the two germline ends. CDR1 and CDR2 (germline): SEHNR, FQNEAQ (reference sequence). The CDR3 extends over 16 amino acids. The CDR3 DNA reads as TGTGCCAGCAGCTTAAGGGCCAGGACCCTAATTAACGAGCAGTACTTC. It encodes CASSLRARTLINEQYF.

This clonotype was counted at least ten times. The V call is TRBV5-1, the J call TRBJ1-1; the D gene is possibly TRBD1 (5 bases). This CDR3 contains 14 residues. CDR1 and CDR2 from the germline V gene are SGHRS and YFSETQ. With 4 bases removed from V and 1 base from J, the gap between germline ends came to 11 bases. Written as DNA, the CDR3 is TGCGCCAGCAGCCCGGACGGGGCGAACACTGAAGCTTTCTTT. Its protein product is CASSPDGANTEAFF. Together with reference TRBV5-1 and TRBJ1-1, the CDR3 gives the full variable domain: KAGVTQTPRYLIKTRGQQVTLSCSPISGHRSVSWYQQTPGQGLQFLFEYFSETQRNKGNFPGRFSGRQFSNSRSEMNVSTLELGDSALYLCASSPDGANTEAFFGQGTRLTVV.